This is a list of T cell receptor beta chains from one sample in a study of shared clonotypes between healthy human individuals. Produced via immunoSEQ multiplex PCR; TCRdb's table is partial and in-frame only. The table has over a million clones, about 75% seen once. Sequenced: memory CD4+ T cells sorted from blood. The receptors were gathered from a man between 18 and 29 years old in good health. Each CDR3 is given with its conserved first and last residue. D genes are given only for firm matches. Size values are once, few and many counts, or a class for expanded clones, and some rows have none.

14 TRBJ2-5 - TRBV7-7 TRBD1 TGTGCTAGCAGCTTAGGGACAGGGCTAGAGACCCAGTACTTC CASSLGTGLETQYF
16 TRBJ2-3 - TRBV5-6 - TGTGCCAGCAGCTTGGGTGCAACTACAGGTGGGAATACGCAGTATTTT CASSLGATTGGNTQYF
13 TRBJ2-3 - TRBV5-1 - TGCGCCAGCAGCCTTGGAACCTCCAATACGCAGTATTTT CASSLGTSNTQYF
12 TRBJ1-2 - TRBV19 - TGTGCCAGTAGTAAGGGGACATGGGGCTACACCTTC CASSKGTWGYTF
13 TRBJ1-5 - TRBV6-1 - TGTGCCAGCGCGGGGACACCCGGGCAGCCCCAGCATTTT CASAGTPGQPQHF
14 TRBJ2-4 - TRBV5-6 - TGTGCCAGCAGCTCGGACACCCTGCGGAACATTCAGTACTTC CASSSDTLRNIQYF
13 TRBJ2-1 - TRBV5-1 - TGCGCCAGCAGCTTGTCGAGCGCCTATGAGCAGTTCTTC CASSLSSAYEQFF
11 TRBJ2-5 - TRBV30 - TGTGCCTGGACTAGGGAAGGGACCCAGTACTTC CAWTREGTQYF
12 TRBJ1-1 many TRBV6-5 - TGTGCCAGCAGGAAGAGGAGTACTGAAGCTTTCTTT CASRKRSTEAFF
13 TRBJ2-2 - TRBV5-4 - TGTGCCAGCAGCTTGACGACGGTTGGGGAGCTGTTTTTT CASSLTTVGELFF
13 TRBJ2-7 - TRBV19 - TGTGCCAGTAGTATAAGTCAGGGCTACGAGCAGTACTTC CASSISQGYEQYF
17 TRBJ2-3 once TRBV5-4 - TGTGCCAGCAGCTTGGGGTTTCTCTCAGACTTCACAGATACGCAGTATTTT CASSLGFLSDFTDTQYF
15 TRBJ2-1 once TRBV19 - TGTGCCAGTAGTATAGGCGTGGGCTCCTACAATGAGCAGTTCTTC CASSIGVGSYNEQFF
15 TRBJ2-3 - TRBV6-1 TRBD2 TGTGCCAGCAGGGGATCTAGCGGGGGGCCGGGTACGCAGTATTTT CASRGSSGGPGTQYF
13 TRBJ1-5 - TRBV19 TRBD1 TGTGCCAGTCGGGGACAGTACAATCAGCCCCAGCATTTT CASRGQYNQPQHF
14 TRBJ2-3 - TRBV6-5 TRBD2 TGTGCCAGCAGTGTAGCGGGGACCTCAGATACGCAGTATTTT CASSVAGTSDTQYF
16 TRBJ2-1 - TRBV10-3 TRBD1 TGTGCCATCAGTGACGGACAGGCGAGGGTATACAATGAGCAGTTCTTC CAISDGQARVYNEQFF
16 TRBJ2-7 - TRBV5-1 - TGCGCCAGCAGCTTGTTGGCAGGGGCTTTGTTGAGCGAGCAGTACTTC CASSLLAGALLSEQYF
14 TRBJ2-7 - TRBV6-6 TRBD2 TGTGCCAGCCTTCGTGGGACGGGAGGCTACGAGCAGTACTTC CASLRGTGGYEQYF
16 TRBJ2-7 - TRBV4-1 TRBD2 TGCGCCAGCAGCCAAGATCTAGCGGGGTTCTCCTACGAGCAGTACTTC CASSQDLAGFSYEQYF
15 TRBJ1-1 once TRBV28 TRBD1 TGTGCCAGCAGTTTTGCCCGGACAGGGCGGACTGAAGCTTTCTTT CASSFARTGRTEAFF
13 TRBJ1-6 - TRBV5-5 TRBD1 TGTGCCAGCAACGGACAGGGTAATTCACCCCTCCACTTT CASNGQGNSPLHF
14 TRBJ1-4 - TRBV30 - TGTGCCTGGAGCTTCAGGGTAACTAATGAAAAACTGTTTTTT CAWSFRVTNEKLFF
15 TRBJ1-1 - TRBV11-2 - TGTGCCAGCAGCTTAGATTCGGCACGGAACACTGAAGCTTTCTTT CASSLDSARNTEAFF
14 TRBJ1-5 - TRBV10-2 - TGCGCCAGCAGTGACAGGGCCCCCAATCAGCCCCAGCATTTT CASSDRAPNQPQHF
17 TRBJ1-5 few TRBV5-6 TRBD1 TGTGCCAGCAGCTTGCCCACAGGGGGTAGGGGCAATCAGCCCCAGCATTTT CASSLPTGGRGNQPQHF
16 TRBJ2-1 - TRBV18 TRBD1 TGTGCCAGCTCACCACCGGGACAGAATTTATACAATGAGCAGTTCTTC CASSPPGQNLYNEQFF
14 TRBJ1-1 - TRBV6-6 - TGTGCCAGCAGTTATGGAACCAGGGAGTTCGAAGCTTTCTTT CASSYGTREFEAFF
16 TRBJ1-5 - TRBV2 TRBD1 TGTGCCAGCAGTGGTGGACAGGGGGCGGGCAATCAGCCCCAGCATTTT CASSGGQGAGNQPQHF
14 TRBJ1-5 few TRBV7-6 - TGTGCCAGCAGCTTAGACAAAGGCAATCAGCCCCAGCATTTT CASSLDKGNQPQHF
17 TRBJ2-3 - TRBV5-1 TRBD2 TGCGCCAGCAGCTTGGGCTCTCTAGCGGGAGGAACAGATACGCAGTATTTT CASSLGSLAGGTDTQYF
17 TRBJ2-7 few TRBV25-1 TRBD1 TGTGCCAGCAGTGAAACCGGGACAGGGGTTGGGGGGCGCGAGCAGTACTTC CASSETGTGVGGREQYF
15 TRBJ2-6 - TRBV6-1 - TGTGCCAGCAGTGCCCCTTACTCTGGGGCCAACGTCCTGACTTTC CASSAPYSGANVLTF
15 TRBJ2-1 - TRBV7-9 TRBD2 TGTGCCAGCAGCTTCCTAGCGGGAGGGAAAAATGAGCAGTTCTTC CASSFLAGGKNEQFF
15 TRBJ2-7 - TRBV7-2 - TGTGCCAGCAGCTTAATGACGGGAGTTATATCCGAGCAGTACTTC CASSLMTGVISEQYF
12 TRBJ2-7 - TRBV10-3 - TGTGCCACGTCATCCGGGCCGGGGGAGCAGTACTTC CATSSGPGEQYF
14 TRBJ2-7 many TRBV5-4 TRBD1 TGTGCCAGCAGCTGGGACAGTGGGGCCTACGAGCAGTACTTC CASSWDSGAYEQYF
15 TRBJ2-4 once TRBV18 - TGTGCCAGCTCACCGCCACGGGCCCCGGGGAACATTCAGTACTTC CASSPPRAPGNIQYF
15 TRBJ2-7 - TRBV7-8 TRBD1 TGTGCCAGCAGCCTAAGGGCGACAGGGTTCTACGAGCAGTACTTC CASSLRATGFYEQYF
14 TRBJ2-5 - TRBV7-6 - TGTGCCAGCAGCCTAAACACAGGGCAAGAGACCCAGTACTTC CASSLNTGQETQYF
14 TRBJ2-1 - TRBV13 TRBD2 TGTGCCAGCAGCCCAGCGGGGTCCTACAATGAGCAGTTCTTC CASSPAGSYNEQFF
14 TRBJ1-5 few TRBV6-1 - TGTGCCAGCAGTGAAACCGCCAGCAATCAGCCCCAGCATTTT CASSETASNQPQHF
13 TRBJ1-4 - TRBV10-3 TRBD1 TGTGCCACGTGGACAGGCCCTAATGAAAAACTGTTTTTT CATWTGPNEKLFF
14 TRBJ1-4 - TRBV5-1 - TGCGCCAGCAGCTTTCAGGGGCTGGACGAAAAACTGTTTTTT CASSFQGLDEKLFF
15 TRBJ2-3 - TRBV10-3 TRBD2 TGTGCCATCAGCGTTAGCGGGAAGGTCACAGATACGCAGTATTTT CAISVSGKVTDTQYF
13 TRBJ1-2 - TRBV6-5 TRBD1 TGTGCCAGCAGTTACCCGACAGGGGGAGGCTACACCTTC CASSYPTGGGYTF
13 TRBJ2-1 - TRBV18 TRBD1 TGTGCCAGCTCACCCGACAGGGGACGGGAGCAGTTCTTC CASSPDRGREQFF
14 TRBJ1-1 - TRBV5-1 - TGCGCCAGCAGCTGGGGGATAGTGAACACTGAAGCTTTCTTT CASSWGIVNTEAFF
15 TRBJ1-3 few TRBV7-8 - TGTGCCAGCAGCTTAGACAGGGCAACTGGAAACACCATATATTTT CASSLDRATGNTIYF
14 TRBJ1-2 - TRBV27 TRBD1 TGTGCCAGCAGTCGAGGCGAGGGGGCTTATGGCTACACCTTC CASSRGEGAYGYTF
12 TRBJ1-6 - TRBV28 TRBD1 TGTGCCAGCAGTATCAACAGGGGGCCCCTCCACTTT CASSINRGPLHF
16 TRBJ1-2 many TRBV11-2 - TGTGCCAGCAGCTTAGGCACGGTACGAGCTAACTATGGCTACACCTTC CASSLGTVRANYGYTF
16 TRBJ2-2 few TRBV9 - TGTGCCAGCAGCCCCCGTCGGGCGGAGAACACCGGGGAGCTGTTTTTT CASSPRRAENTGELFF